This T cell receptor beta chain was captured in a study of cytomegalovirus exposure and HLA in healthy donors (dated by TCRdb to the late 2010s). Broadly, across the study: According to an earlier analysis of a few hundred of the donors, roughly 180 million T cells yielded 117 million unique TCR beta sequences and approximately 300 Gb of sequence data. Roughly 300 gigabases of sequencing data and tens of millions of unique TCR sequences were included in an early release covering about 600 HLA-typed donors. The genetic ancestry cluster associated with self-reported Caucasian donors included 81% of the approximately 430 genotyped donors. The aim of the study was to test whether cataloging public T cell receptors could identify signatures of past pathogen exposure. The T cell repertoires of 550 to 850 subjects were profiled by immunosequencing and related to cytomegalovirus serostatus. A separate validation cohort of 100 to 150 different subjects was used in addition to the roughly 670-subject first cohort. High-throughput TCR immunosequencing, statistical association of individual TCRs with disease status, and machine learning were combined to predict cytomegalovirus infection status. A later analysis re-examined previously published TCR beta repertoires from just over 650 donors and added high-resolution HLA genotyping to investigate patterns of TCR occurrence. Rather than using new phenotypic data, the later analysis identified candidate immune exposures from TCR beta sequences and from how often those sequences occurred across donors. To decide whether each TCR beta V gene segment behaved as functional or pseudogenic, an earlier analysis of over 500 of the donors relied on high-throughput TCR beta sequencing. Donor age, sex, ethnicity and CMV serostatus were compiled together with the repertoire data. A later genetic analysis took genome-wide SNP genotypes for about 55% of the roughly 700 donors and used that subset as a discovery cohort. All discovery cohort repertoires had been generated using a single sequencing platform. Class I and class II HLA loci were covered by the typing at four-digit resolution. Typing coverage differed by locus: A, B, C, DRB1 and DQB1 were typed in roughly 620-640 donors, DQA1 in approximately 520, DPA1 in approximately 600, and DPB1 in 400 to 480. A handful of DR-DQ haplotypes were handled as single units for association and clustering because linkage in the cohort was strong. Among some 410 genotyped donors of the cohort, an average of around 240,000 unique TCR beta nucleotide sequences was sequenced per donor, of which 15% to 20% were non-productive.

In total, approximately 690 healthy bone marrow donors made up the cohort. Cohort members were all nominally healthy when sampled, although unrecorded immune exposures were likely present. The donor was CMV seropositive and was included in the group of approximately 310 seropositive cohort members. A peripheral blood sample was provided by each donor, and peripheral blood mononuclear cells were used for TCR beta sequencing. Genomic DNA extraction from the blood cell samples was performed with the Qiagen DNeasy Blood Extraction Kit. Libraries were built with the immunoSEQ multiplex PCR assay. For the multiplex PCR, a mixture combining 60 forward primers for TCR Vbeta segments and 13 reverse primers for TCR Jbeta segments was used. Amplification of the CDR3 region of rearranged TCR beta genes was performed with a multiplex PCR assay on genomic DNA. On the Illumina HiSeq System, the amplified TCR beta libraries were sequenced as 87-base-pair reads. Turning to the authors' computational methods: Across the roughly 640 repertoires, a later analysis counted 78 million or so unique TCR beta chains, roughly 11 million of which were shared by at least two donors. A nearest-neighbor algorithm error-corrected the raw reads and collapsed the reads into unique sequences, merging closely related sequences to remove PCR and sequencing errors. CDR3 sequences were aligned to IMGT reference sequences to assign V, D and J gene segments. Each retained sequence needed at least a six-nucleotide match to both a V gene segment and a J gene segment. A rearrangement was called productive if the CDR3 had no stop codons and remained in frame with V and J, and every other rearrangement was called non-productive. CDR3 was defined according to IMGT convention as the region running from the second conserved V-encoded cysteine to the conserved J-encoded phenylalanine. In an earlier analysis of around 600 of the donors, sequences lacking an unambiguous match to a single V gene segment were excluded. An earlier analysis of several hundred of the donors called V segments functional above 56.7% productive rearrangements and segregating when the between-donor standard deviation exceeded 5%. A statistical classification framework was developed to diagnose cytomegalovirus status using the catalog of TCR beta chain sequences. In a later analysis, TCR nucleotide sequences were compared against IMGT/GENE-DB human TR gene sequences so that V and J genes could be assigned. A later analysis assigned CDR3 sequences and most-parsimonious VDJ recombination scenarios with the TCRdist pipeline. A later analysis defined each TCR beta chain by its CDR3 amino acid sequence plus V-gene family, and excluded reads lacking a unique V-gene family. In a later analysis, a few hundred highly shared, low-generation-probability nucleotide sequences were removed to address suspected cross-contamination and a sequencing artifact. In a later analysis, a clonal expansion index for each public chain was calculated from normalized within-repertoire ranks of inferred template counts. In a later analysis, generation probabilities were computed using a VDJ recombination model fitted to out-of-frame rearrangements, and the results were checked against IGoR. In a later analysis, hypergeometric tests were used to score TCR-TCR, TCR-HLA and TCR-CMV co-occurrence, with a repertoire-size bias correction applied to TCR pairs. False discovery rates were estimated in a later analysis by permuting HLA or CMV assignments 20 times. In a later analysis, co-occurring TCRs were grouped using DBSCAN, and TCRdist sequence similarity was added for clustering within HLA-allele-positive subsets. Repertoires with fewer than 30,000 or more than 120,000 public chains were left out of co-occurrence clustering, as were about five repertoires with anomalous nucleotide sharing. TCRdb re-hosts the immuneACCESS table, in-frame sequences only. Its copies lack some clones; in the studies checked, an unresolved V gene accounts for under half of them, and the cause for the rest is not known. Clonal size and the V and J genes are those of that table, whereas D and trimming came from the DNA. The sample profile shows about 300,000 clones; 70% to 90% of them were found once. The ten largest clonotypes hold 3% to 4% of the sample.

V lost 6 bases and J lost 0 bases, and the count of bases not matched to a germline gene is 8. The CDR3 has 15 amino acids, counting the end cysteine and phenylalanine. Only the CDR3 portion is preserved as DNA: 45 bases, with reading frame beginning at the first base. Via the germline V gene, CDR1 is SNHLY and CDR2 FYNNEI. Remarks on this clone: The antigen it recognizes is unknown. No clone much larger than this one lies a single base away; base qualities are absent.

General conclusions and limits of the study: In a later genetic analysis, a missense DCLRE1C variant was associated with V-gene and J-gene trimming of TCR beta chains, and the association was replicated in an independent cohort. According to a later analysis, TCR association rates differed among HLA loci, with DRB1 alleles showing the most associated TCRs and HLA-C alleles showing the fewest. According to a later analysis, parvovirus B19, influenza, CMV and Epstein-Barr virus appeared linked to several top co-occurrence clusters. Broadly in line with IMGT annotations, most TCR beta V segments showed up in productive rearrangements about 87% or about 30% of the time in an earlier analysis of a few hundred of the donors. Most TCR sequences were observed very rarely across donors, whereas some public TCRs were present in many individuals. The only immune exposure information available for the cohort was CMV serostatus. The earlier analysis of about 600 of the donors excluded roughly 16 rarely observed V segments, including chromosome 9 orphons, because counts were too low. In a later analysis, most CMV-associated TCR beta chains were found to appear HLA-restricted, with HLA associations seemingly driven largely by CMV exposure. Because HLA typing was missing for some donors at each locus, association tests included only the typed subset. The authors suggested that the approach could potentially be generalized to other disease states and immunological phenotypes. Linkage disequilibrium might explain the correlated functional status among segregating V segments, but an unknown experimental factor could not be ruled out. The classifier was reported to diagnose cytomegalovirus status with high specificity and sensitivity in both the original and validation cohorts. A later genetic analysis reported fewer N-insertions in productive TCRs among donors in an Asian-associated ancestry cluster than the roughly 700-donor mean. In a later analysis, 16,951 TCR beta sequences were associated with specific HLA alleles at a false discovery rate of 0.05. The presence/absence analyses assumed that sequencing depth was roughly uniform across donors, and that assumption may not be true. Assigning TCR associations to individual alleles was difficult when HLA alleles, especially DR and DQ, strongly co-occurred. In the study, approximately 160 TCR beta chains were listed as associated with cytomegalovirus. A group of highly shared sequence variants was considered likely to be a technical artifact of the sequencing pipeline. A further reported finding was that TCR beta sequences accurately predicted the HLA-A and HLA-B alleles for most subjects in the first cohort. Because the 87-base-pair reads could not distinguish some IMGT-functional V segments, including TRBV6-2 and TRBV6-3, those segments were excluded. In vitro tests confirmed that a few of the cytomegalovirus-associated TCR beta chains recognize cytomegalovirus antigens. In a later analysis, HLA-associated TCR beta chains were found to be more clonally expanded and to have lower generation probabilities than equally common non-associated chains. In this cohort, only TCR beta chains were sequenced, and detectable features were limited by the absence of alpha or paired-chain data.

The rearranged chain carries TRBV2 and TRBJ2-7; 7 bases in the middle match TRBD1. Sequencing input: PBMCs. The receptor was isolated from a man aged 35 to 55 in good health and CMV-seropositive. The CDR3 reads CASSRQGFTSYEQYF. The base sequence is TGTGCCAGCAGCCGACAGGGATTCACCTCCTACGAGCAGTACTTC.